The present T cell receptor (beta chain) was sequenced within a study of blood T cells in healthy people across ages. Study results and limitations: Older age coincided with a roughly linear decline in TCR beta diversity per million T cells. The unknown donor CMV status may have confounded expanded clonotype changes. A greater number of naive CD4+ cells and higher diversity distinguished long-lived donors from aged donors.

Combining a sample-barcoded 5' primer with a J-beta primer mix, a second PCR ran for roughly 7 to 11 cycles. Each cDNA molecule, via a template-switch adaptor with 12 random nucleotides, was tagged. TCRdb independently ran MiXCR on the 5' RACE reads; one entry per CDR3 protein. The profile shows more than 700,000 distinct CDR3 sequences, 35% to 60% of them singletons. This clonotype was seen more than once but under ten times. Its antigen is not known. The CDR3 runs 16 residues. V lost 3 bases, J lost 5 bases, and 18 bases lay in between. Germline V gene lookup returns CDR1 SGDLS and CDR2 YYNGEE. J is TRBJ2-1 and V is TRBV9, with D perhaps matching TRBD2 (7 bases). This receptor was taken from a man older than 75 in good health. The sample comprised blood. The CDR3 sequence is CASSGLAGEGDNEQFF. As DNA, the CDR3 is TGTGCCAGCAGCGGCCTGGCGGGAGAGGGGGACAATGAGCAGTTCTTC.